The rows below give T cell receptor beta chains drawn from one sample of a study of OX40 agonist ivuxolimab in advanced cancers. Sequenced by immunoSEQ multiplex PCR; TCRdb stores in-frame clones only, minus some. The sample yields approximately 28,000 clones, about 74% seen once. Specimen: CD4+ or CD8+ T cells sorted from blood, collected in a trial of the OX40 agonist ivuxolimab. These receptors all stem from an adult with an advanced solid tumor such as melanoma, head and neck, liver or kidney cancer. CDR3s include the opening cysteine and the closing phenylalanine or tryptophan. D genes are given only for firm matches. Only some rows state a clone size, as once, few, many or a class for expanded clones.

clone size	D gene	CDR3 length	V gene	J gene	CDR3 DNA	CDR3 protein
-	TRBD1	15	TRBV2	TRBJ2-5	TGTGCCAGCGGGGGGACAGGGGTGAAAGGGGAGACCCAGTACTTC	CASGGTGVKGETQYF
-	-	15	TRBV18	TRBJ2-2	TGTGCCAGCTCACCACCGAAGACCACGTCCGGGGAGCTGTTTTTT	CASSPPKTTSGELFF
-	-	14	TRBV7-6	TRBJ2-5	TGTGCCAGCAGCTCGGACGCCTGGGTTGAGACCCAGTACTTC	CASSSDAWVETQYF
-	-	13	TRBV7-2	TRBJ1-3	TGTGCCAGCAGCTGGACAGAAGGAAACACCATATATTTT	CASSWTEGNTIYF
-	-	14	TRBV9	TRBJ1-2	TGTGCCAGCAGCGTTGTGACGGAGGGGTATGGCTACACCTTC	CASSVVTEGYGYTF
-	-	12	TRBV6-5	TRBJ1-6	TGTGCCAGCAGGCCAAATAATTCACCCCTCCACTTT	CASRPNNSPLHF
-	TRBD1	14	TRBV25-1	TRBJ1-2	TGTGCCAGCGTAGGACAGGGAGTTTTCTATGGCTACACCTTC	CASVGQGVFYGYTF
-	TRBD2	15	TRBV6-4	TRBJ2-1	TGTGCCAGCAGTCCACTAGCGGGGGAATACAATGAGCAGTTCTTC	CASSPLAGEYNEQFF
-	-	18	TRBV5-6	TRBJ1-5	TGTGCCAGCAGCCCCACCCCGGGACAACTTGCCCGCAATCAGCCCCAGCATTTT	CASSPTPGQLARNQPQHF
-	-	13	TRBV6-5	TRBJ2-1	TGTGCCAGCAGTGGATCGGGGAACAATGAGCAGTTCTTC	CASSGSGNNEQFF
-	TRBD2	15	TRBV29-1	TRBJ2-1	TGCAGCGTTGAAGAGACTAGCGGGGGCCTCGATGAGCAGTTCTTC	CSVEETSGGLDEQFF
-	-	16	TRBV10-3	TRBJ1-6	TGTGCCATCAGTCGAGGGGATAGACGGGATAATTCACCCCTCCACTTT	CAISRGDRRDNSPLHF
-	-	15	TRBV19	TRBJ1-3	TGTGCCAGTAGTACCGCAGGGTACTTTGGAAACACCATATATTTT	CASSTAGYFGNTIYF
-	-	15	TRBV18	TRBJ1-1	TGTGCCAGCTCACCAGAGGCAGGCGGGAGGACTGAAGCTTTCTTT	CASSPEAGGRTEAFF
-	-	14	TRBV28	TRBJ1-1	TGTGCCAGCACTACTAGGGCTATGAACACTGAAGCTTTCTTT	CASTTRAMNTEAFF
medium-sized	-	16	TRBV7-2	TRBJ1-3	TGTGCCAGCAGCCCTAACCCCCCCGGCTCTGGAAACACCATATATTTT	CASSPNPPGSGNTIYF